A single T cell receptor beta chain is shown here with its context. Repertoires were generated with immunoSEQ multiplex PCR, while TCRdb's copy carries only in-frame clones and drops some. The sample consists of about 210,000 clones, around 81% of them appearing once. The sample comes from a study of blood T cell repertoires in COVID-19. Per germline, CDR1 KGHSH and CDR2 LQKENI. Trimming took 8 bases from V and 3 from J; bases not matched to a gene: 8. The length of the CDR3 is 14 residues. What was sequenced was PBMCs or T cells enriched from blood (not recorded which). The chain has TRBV18 and TRBJ2-7; 9 bases align to TRBD1. The receptor was derived from a woman between 45 and 60 years old with acute COVID-19. In DNA form, the CDR3 reads TGTGCCAGCGCCGACGGACAGGGGATCTACGAGCAGTACTTC. This codes for CASADGQGIYEQYF.